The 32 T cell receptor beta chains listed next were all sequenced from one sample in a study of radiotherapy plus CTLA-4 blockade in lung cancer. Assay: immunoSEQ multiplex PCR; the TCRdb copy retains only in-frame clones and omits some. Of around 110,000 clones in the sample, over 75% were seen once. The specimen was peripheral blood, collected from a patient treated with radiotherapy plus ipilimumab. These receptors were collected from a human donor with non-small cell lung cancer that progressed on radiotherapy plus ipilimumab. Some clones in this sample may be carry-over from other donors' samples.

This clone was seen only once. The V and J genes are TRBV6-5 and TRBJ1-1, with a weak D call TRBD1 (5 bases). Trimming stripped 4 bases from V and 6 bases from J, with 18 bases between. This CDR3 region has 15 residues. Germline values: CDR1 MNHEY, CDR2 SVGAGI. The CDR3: CASSSSVGDWAEAFF. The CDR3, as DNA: TGTGCCAGCAGTTCTTCAGTGGGGGACTGGGCTGAAGCTTTCTTT.

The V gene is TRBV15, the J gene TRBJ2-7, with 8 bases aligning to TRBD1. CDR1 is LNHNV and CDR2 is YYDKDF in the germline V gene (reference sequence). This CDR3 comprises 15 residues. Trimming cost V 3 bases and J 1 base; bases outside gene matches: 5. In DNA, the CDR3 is TGTGCCACCAGCAGGGGACAGGCTCTTTCCTACGAGCAGTACTTC. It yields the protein CATSRGQALSYEQYF.

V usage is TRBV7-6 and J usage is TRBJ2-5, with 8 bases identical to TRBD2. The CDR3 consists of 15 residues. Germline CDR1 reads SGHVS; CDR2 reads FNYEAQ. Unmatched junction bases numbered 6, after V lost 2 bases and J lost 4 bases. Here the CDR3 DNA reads TGTGCCAGCAGCTTAATCGCGGGGGGAGGAGAGACCCAGTACTTC. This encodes CASSLIAGGGETQYF.

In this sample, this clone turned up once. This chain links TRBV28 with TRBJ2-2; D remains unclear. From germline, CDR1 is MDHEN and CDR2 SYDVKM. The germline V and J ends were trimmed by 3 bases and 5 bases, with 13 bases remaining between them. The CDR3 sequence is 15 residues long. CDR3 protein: CASSFWGYRTGELFF. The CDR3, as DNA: TGTGCCAGCAGTTTTTGGGGATATAGAACCGGGGAGCTGTTTTTT.

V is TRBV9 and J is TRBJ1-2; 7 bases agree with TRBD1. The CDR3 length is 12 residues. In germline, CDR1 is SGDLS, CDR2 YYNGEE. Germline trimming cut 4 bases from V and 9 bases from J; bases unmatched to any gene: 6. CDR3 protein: CASSLWTGRYTF. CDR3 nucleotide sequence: TGTGCCAGCAGCTTATGGACAGGTCGCTACACCTTC.

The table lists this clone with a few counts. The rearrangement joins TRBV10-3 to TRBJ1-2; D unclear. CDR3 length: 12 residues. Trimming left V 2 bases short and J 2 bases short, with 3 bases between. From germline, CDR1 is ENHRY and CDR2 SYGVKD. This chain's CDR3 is CAISEVNYGYTF. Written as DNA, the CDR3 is TGTGCCATCAGTGAGGTCAACTATGGCTACACCTTC.

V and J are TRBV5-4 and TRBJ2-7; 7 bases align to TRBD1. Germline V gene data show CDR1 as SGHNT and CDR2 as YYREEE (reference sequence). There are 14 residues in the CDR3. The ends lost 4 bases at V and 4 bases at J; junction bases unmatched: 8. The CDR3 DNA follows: TGTGCCAGCAGCCCTCGACAGGGTGGATACGAGCAGTACTTC. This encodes CASSPRQGGYEQYF.

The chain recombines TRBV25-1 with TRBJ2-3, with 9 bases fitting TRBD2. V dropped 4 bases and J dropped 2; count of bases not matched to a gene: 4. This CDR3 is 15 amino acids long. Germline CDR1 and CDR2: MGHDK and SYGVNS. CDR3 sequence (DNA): TGTGCCAGCAGTGTAGCGGGGGAGCTCACAGATACGCAGTATTTT. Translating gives CASSVAGELTDTQYF.

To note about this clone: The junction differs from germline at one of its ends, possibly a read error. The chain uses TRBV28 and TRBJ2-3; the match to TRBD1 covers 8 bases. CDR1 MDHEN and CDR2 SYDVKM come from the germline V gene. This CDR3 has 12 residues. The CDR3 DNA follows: TGTGCCAGCACCCCCCCCAGGGGGCCTTTACATTTT. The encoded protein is CASTPPRGPLHF.

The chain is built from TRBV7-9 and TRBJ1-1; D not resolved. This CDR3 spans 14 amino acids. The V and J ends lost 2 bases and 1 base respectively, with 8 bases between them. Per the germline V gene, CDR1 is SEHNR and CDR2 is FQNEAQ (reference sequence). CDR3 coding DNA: TGTGCCAGCAGCTTACAGCCCTCGAACACTGAAGCTTTCTTT. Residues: CASSLQPSNTEAFF.

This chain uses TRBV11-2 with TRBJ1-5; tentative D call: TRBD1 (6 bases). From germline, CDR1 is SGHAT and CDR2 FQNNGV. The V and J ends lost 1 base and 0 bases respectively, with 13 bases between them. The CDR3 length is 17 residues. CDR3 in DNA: TGTGCCAGCAGCTTAGGAACGGGACACCTTAGCAATCAGCCCCAGCATTTT. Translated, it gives CASSLGTGHLSNQPQHF.

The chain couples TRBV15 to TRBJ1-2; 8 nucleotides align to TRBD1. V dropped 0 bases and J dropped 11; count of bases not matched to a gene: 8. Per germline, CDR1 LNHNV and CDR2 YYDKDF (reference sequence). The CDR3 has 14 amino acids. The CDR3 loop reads CATSRDRGLILYTF. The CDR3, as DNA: TGTGCCACCAGCAGAGACAGGGGGCTGATCTTGTACACCTTC.

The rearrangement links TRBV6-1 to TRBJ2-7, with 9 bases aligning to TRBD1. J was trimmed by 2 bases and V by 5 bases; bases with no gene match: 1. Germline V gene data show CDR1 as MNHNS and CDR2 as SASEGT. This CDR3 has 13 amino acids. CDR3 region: CASSRTGAYEQYF. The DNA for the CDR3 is TGTGCCAGCAGTAGGACAGGGGCCTACGAGCAGTACTTC.

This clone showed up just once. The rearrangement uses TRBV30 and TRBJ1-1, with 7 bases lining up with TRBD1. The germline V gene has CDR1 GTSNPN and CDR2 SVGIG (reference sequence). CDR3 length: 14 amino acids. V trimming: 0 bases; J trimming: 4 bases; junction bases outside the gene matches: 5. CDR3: CAWSVLQGSTEAFF. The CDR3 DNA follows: TGTGCCTGGAGTGTACTACAGGGGAGCACTGAAGCTTTCTTT.

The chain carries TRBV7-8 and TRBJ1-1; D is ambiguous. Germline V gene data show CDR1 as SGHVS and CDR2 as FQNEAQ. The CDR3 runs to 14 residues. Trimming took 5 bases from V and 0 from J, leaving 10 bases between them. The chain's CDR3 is CASSADELNTEAFF. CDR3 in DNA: TGTGCCAGCAGCGCGGACGAACTGAACACTGAAGCTTTCTTT.

The CDR3 sequence is CASSRDHTGELFF. CDR3 coding DNA: TGCGCCAGCAGCCGGGATCACACCGGGGAGCTGTTTTTT. The rearrangement links TRBV5-1 to TRBJ2-2; TRBD2 might be the D (5 bases). V was clipped by 4 bases and J by 3 bases, with 7 bases between them. The CDR3 loop spans 13 amino acids. The germline gives CDR1 SGHRS, CDR2 YFSETQ.

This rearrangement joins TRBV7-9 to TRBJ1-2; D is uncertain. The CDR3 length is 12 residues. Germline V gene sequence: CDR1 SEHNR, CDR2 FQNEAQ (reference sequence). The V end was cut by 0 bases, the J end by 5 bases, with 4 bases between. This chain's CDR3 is CASSLADYGYTF. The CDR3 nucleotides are TGTGCCAGCAGCTTAGCGGATTATGGCTACACCTTC.

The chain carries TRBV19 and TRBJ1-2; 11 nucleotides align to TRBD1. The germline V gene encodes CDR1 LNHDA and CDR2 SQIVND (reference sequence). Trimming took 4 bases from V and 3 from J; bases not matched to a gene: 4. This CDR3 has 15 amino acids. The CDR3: CASSRGTGGHYGYTF. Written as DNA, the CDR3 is TGTGCCAGTAGTAGGGGGACAGGGGGGCACTATGGCTACACCTTC.

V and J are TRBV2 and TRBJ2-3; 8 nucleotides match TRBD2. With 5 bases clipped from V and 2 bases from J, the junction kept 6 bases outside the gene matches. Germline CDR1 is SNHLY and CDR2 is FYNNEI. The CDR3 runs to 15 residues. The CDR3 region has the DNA TGTGCCAGCAGTTGGCTAGCGGGTATCACAGATACGCAGTATTTT. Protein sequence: CASSWLAGITDTQYF.

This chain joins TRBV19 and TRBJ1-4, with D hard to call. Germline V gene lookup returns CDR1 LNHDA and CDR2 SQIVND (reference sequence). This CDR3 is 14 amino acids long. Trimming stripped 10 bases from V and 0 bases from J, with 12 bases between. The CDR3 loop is CATSQIATNEKLFF. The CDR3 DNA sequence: TGTGCCACCTCGCAAATTGCAACTAATGAAAAACTGTTTTTT.

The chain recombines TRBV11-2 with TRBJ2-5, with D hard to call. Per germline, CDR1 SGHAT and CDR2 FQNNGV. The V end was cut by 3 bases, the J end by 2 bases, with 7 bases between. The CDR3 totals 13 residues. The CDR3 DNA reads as TGTGCCAGCAGCTTCACAAGACAAGAGACCCAGTACTTC. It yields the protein CASSFTRQETQYF.

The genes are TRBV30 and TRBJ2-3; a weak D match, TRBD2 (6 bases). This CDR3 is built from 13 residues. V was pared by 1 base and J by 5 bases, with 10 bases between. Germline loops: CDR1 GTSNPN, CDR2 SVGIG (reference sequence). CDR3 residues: CAWSAFSGDTQYF. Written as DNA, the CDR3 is TGTGCCTGGAGTGCGTTTAGCGGAGATACGCAGTATTTT.

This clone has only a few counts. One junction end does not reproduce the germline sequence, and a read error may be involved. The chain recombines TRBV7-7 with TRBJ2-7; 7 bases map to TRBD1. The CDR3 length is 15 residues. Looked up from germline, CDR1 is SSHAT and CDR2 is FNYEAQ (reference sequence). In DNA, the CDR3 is TGTGCTAGCAGCTTAAGAGGGGACAGCAGCTACGAGCAGTACTTC. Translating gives CASSLRGDSSYEQYF.

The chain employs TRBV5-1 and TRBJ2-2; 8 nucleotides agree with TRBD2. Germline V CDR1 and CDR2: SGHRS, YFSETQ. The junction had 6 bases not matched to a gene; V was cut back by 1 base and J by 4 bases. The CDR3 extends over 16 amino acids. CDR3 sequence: CASSLMAGGSTGELFF. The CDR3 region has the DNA TGCGCCAGCAGCTTGATGGCGGGGGGATCCACCGGGGAGCTGTTTTTT.

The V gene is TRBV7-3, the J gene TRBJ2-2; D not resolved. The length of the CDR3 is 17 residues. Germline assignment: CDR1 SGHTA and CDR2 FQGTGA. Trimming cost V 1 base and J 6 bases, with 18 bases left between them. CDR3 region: CASSLNPFSTRAGELFF. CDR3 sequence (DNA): TGTGCCAGCAGCTTAAACCCCTTCTCAACACGGGCCGGGGAGCTGTTTTTT.

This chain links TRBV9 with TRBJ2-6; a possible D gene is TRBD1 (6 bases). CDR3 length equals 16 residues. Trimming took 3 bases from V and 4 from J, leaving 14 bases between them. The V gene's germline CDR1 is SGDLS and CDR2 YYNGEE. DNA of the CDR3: TGTGCCAGCAGCGCGATGGACAGTTCCGGGGCCAACGTCCTGACTTTC. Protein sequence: CASSAMDSSGANVLTF. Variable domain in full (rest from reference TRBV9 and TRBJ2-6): DSGVTQTPKHLITATGQRVTLRCSPRSGDLSVYWYQQSLDQGLQFLIQYYNGEERAKGNILERFSAQQFPDLHSELNLSSLELGDSALYFCASSAMDSSGANVLTFGAGSRLTVL.

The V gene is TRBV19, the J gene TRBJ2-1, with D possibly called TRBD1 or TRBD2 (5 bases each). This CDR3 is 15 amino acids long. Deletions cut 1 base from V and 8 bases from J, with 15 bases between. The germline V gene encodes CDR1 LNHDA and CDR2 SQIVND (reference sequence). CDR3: CASSIAGRSNDEQFF. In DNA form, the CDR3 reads TGTGCCAGTAGTATAGCGGGACGCTCTAACGATGAGCAGTTCTTC.

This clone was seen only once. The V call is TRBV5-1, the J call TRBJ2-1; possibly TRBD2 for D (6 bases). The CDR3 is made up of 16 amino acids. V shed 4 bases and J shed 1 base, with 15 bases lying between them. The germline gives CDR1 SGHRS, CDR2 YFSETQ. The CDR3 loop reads CASSDLGGMSYNEQFF. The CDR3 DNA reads TGCGCCAGCAGCGACCTGGGGGGAATGTCCTACAATGAGCAGTTCTTC.

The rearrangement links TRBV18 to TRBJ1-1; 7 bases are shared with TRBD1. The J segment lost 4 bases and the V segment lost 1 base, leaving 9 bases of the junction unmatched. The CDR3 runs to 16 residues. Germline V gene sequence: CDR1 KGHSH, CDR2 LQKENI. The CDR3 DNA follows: TGTGCCAGCTCACCACAACAGGGGCCGGGGGGCACTGAAGCTTTCTTT. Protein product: CASSPQQGPGGTEAFF.

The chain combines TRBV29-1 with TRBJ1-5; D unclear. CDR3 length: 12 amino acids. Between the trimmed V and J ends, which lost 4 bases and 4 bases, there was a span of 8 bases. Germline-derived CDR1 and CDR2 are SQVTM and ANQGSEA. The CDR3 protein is CSVGNGNQPQHF. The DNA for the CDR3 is TGCAGCGTTGGTAACGGAAATCAGCCCCAGCATTTT.

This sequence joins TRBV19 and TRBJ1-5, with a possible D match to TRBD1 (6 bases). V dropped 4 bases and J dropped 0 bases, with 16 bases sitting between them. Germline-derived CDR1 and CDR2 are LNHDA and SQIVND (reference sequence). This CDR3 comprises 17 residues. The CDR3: CASSTRGTLYSNQPQHF. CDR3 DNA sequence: TGTGCCAGTAGTACCAGGGGAACACTTTATAGCAATCAGCCCCAGCATTTT. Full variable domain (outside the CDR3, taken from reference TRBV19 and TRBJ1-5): DGGITQSPKYLFRKEGQNVTLSCEQNLNHDAMYWYRQDPGQGLRLIYYSQIVNDFQKGDIAEGYSVSREKKESFPLTVTSAQKNPTAFYLCASSTRGTLYSNQPQHFGDGTRLSIL.

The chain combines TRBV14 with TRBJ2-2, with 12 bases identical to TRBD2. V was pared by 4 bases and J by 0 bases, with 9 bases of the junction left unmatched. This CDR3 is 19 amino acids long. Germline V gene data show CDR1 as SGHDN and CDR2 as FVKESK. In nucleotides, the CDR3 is TGTGCCAGCAGCCCCCAACTAGCGGGGGGCCATACGAACACCGGGGAGCTGTTTTTT. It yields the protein CASSPQLAGGHTNTGELFF.